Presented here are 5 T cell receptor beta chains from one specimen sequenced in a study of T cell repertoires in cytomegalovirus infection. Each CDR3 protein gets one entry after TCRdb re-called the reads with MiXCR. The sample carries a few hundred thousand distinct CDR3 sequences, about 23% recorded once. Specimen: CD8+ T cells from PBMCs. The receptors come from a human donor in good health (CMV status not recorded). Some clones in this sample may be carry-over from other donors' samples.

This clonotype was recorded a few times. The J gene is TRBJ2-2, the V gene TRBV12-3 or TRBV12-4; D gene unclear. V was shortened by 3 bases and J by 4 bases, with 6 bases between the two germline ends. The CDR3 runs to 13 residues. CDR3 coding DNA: TGTGCCAGCAGTTTTCGGTCCACCGGGGAGCTGTTTTTT. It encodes CASSFRSTGELFF.

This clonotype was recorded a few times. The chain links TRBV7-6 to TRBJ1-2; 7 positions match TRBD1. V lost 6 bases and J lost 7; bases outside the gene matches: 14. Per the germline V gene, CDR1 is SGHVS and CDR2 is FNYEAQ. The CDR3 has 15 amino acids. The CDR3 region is CASRYRDSIRSGYTF. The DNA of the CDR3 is TGTGCCAGCAGGTACCGGGACAGTATTAGGAGTGGCTACACCTTC. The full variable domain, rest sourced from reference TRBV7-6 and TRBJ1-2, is GAGVSQSPRYKVTKRGQDVALRCDPISGHVSLYWYRQALGQGPEFLTYFNYEAQQDKSGLPNDRFSAERPEGSISTLTIQRTEQRDSAMYRCASRYRDSIRSGYTFGSGTRLTVV.

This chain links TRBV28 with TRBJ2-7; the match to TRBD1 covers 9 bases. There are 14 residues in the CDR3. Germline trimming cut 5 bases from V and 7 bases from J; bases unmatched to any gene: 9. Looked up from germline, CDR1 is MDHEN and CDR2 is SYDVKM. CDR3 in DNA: TGTGCCAGCAGTCCCGGGACAGGGTGGGGGGAGCAGTACTTC. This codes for CASSPGTGWGEQYF. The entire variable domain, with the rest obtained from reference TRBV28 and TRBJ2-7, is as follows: DVKVTQSSRYLVKRTGEKVFLECVQDMDHENMFWYRQDPGLGLRLIYFSYDVKMKEKGDIPEGYSVSREKKERFSLILESASTNQTSMYLCASSPGTGWGEQYFGPGTRLTVT.

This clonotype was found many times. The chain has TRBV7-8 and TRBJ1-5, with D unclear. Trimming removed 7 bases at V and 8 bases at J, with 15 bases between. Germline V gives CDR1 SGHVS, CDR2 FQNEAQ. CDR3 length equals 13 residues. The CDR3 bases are TGTGCCAGCACCCACGGACCGGAGGAGCCCCAGCATTTT. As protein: CASTHGPEEPQHF.

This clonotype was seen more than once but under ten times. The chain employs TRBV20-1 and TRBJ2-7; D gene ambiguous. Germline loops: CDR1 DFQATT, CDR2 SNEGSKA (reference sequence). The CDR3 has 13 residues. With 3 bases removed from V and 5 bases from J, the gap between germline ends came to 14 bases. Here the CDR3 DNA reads TGCAGTGCTAGGAGTCGCTTGGGGAACGAGCAGTACTTC. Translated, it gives CSARSRLGNEQYF.